The clone carrying this T cell receptor beta chain has just a few counts. Antigen: not known. The sample is drawn from a study of T-cell memory formation after mild COVID-19. Across the whole study: Largely donor-specific sequence clusters came from a couple of donors.

CDR1 and CDR2 from the germline V gene are SGHDN and FVKESK. Trimming stripped 6 bases from V and 6 bases from J, with 24 bases between. The CDR3 extends over 16 amino acids. cDNA libraries for TCR alpha and TCR beta, carrying sample barcodes and UMIs, came from 5'RACE with constant-segment primers. TCRdb fed the 5' RACE reads into MiXCR, producing one record per CDR3 protein. This table has approximately 340,000 distinct CDR3 sequences, 10% to 15% appearing once. Study observations and caveats: There were some responding clones in pre-infection memory, which suggested that cross-reactive memory had joined.

The chain employs TRBV14 and TRBJ2-7; D assignment may be TRBD1 or TRBD2 (5 bases each). The material sequenced was PBMCs or a T cell subset sorted from them (not recorded which). This sequence originates from a man aged 18 to 30 who had mild COVID-19 (a few samples of this study predate the infection). Cell type and time point are not known. As DNA, the CDR3 is TGTGCCAGCAGTAATACCGGGGCAGTGAGTGTGGGCGAGCAGTACTTC. Amino acids: CASSNTGAVSVGEQYF.